This T cell receptor beta chain came from a study of blood T cells in healthy people across ages. It was with a sample-barcoded 5' primer and a J-beta primer mix that a second PCR of roughly 7 to 12 cycles was run. TCRdb re-derived calls from the 5' RACE reads in MiXCR, one entry per CDR3 protein. This table holds under 2 million distinct CDR3 sequences, around 36% found once. The V gene lost 5 bases and the J gene lost 1 base, with 17 bases spanning the gap. The CDR3 length is 16 residues. Germline V gene lookup returns CDR1 MNHEY and CDR2 SMNVEV (reference sequence). The clonotype comes from a woman between 25 and 40 years old in good health. The sequenced sample was blood. The chain is built from TRBV27 and TRBJ2-5, with TRBD2 as a possible D gene (7 bases). The CDR3 DNA reads as TGTGCCAGCAGTGCCTATAGGGGGACTATCCAAGAGACCCAGTACTTC. Its translation is CASSAYRGTIQETQYF.